This T cell receptor (beta chain) was found in a study of blood T cell repertoires in COVID-19. Study details: Sources were T cells, B-cell-depleted T cells, or PBMCs; the material itself was cDNA or gDNA.

Trimming took off 7 bases at V and 0 bases at J, with 13 bases between the two ends. The germline CDR1 and CDR2 sequences are LNHDA and SQIVND (reference sequence). The CDR3 length is 15 residues. Clinical history reported by participants formed the basis on which cohorts were assigned. This clone was detected a few times. The data were produced by immunoSEQ multiplex PCR, yet TCRdb's version contains in-frame clones alone and is incomplete. The sample consists of a few hundred thousand clones, around 80% of them appearing once. The sample was PBMCs or T cells enriched from blood (not recorded which). The chain is built from TRBV19 and TRBJ1-5; D remains ambiguous. This TCR derives from a woman in her thirties or forties with acute COVID-19. The CDR3 spells CASTLGRNSNQPQHF. The CDR3 DNA reads as TGTGCCAGTACCCTTGGCCGAAATAGCAATCAGCCCCAGCATTTT.